These T cell receptor beta chains were read from a single sample in a study of regulatory T cells in long-lasting Graves disease. TCRdb independently ran MiXCR on the multiplex PCR reads; one entry per CDR3 protein. The table lists about 470,000 distinct CDR3 sequences, less than 25% of them singletons. Here the sequenced sample was peripheral blood mononuclear cells (PBMCs), taken when the disease was refractory, from a patient treated with antithyroid drugs. These receptors were taken from a female donor with Graves disease. Both conserved end residues are part of each CDR3. A D gene is named only where the DNA matches it firmly. Clone size is stated in some rows and not others, as once, few, many or a class when expanded.

D gene	V gene	clone size	J gene	CDR3 protein	CDR3 DNA
.	TRBV20-1	.	TRBJ2-6	CSAVQQQGLTGANVLTF	TGCAGTGCTGTACAACAACAGGGACTCACTGGGGCCAACGTCCTGACTTTC
TRBD1	TRBV6-5	many	TRBJ2-5	CASSLGQGVWGQETQYF	TGTGCCAGCAGTTTGGGACAGGGAGTCTGGGGCCAAGAGACCCAGTACTTC
.	TRBV28	many	TRBJ2-2	CASSFSGHTNTGELFF	TGTGCCAGCAGTTTCTCGGGACATACGAACACCGGGGAGCTGTTTTTT
.	TRBV2	many	TRBJ2-5	CASIRDNYQETQYF	TGTGCCAGCATCCGAGACAACTACCAAGAGACCCAGTACTTC
.	TRBV5-1	.	TRBJ1-1	CASSARDLRTEAFF	TGCGCCAGCAGCGCCAGGGATTTGAGGACTGAAGCTTTCTTT
.	TRBV4-3	.	TRBJ2-1	CASSQGDYNEQFF	TGCGCCAGCAGCCAAGGGGACTACAATGAGCAGTTCTTC
.	TRBV2	.	TRBJ1-1	CASSGQDGTEAFF	TGTGCCAGCAGTGGACAGGATGGGACTGAAGCTTTCTTT
.	TRBV15	many	TRBJ1-4	CATSRGQAGWGEKLFF	TGTGCCACCAGCAGAGGTCAGGCGGGATGGGGTGAAAAACTGTTTTTT
.	TRBV7-2	many	TRBJ2-7	CASSLTPYGEQYF	TGTGCCAGCAGCTTAACACCATACGGCGAGCAGTACTTC
TRBD1	TRBV20-1	.	TRBJ1-3	CSARAAAGGTGNTIYF	TGCAGTGCTAGAGCTGCCGCAGGGGGAACGGGAAACACCATATATTTT
.	TRBV19	.	TRBJ1-1	CASSHTKNTEAFF	TGTGCCAGTAGCCACACCAAGAACACTGAAGCTTTCTTT
.	TRBV12-3/TRBV12-4	.	TRBJ2-2	CASSLVSVANTGELFF	TGTGCCAGCAGTTTAGTCTCTGTGGCGAACACCGGGGAGCTGTTTTTT
.	TRBV7-9	.	TRBJ2-4	CASSTDLLQYF	TGTGCCAGCAGCACGGACCTGCTTCAGTACTTC
TRBD2	TRBV28	many	TRBJ2-7	CASRHGLAGSF	TGTGCCAGCAGACACGGACTAGCGGGCAGCTTC
.	TRBV30	many	TRBJ2-2	CVIMGTNTGELFF	TGTGTGATCATGGGTACGAACACCGGGGAGCTGTTTTTT
TRBD1	TRBV6-1	few	TRBJ1-5	CASGRTGVGSQPQHF	TGTGCCAGCGGCAGGACAGGGGTTGGAAGTCAGCCCCAGCATTTT
.	TRBV13	many	TRBJ2-7	CASSPHGLYEQYF	TGTGCCAGCAGCCCGCATGGGCTATACGAGCAGTACTTC
.	TRBV5-1	few	TRBJ2-7	CASSNNQGADEQYF	TGCGCCAGCAGCAATAACCAGGGTGCGGACGAGCAGTACTTC
.	TRBV7-9	.	TRBJ2-7	CASTTQRGAYEQYF	TGTGCCAGCACCACACAACGCGGCGCCTACGAGCAGTACTTC
.	TRBV27	many	TRBJ2-5	CASSPPPEGWETQYF	TGTGCCAGCAGTCCTCCCCCCGAGGGGTGGGAGACCCAGTACTTC
TRBD1	TRBV7-9	many	TRBJ2-6	CASSLSTGGAGANVLTF	TGTGCCAGCAGCTTGTCAACAGGGGGCGCCGGGGCCAACGTCCTGACTTTC
TRBD1	TRBV9	.	TRBJ1-2	CASSGPGQAQYGYTF	TGTGCCAGCAGCGGGCCGGGACAGGCCCAGTATGGCTACACCTTC
TRBD1	TRBV5-1	.	TRBJ1-2	CASSPSFGTGSGYTF	TGCGCCAGCAGCCCTTCCTTTGGGACAGGGAGCGGCTACACCTTC
.	TRBV7-6	many	TRBJ2-7	CASSLGLANEQYF	TGTGCCAGCAGCTTAGGGCTAGCGAACGAGCAGTACTTC